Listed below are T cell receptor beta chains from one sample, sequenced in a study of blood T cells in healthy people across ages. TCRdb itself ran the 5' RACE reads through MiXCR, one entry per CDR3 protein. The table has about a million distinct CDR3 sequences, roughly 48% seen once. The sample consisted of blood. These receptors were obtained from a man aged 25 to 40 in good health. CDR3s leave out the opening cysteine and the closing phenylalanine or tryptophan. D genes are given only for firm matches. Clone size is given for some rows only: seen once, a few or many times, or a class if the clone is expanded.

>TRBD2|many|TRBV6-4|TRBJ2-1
ASSESSGGNNEQF
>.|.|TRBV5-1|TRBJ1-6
ASSRTVGSNGISPLH
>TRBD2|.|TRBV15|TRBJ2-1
ATSKGSGGASGQF
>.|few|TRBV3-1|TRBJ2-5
ASSQDSQETQY
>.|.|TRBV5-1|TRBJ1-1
ASSLAGELPEAF
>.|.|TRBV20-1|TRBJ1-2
SAREDRPIYGYT
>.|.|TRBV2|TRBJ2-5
ASSETGSSPRETQY
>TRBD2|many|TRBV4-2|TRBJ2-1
ASRHTSGPSYNEQF
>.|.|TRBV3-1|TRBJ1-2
ASSQGGGNNYGYT
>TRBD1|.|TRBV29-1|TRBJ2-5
SVLNSGTGGRETQY
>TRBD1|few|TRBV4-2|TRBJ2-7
ASSLDPGQGYEQY
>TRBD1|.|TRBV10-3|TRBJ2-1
AISEDRGPNEQF
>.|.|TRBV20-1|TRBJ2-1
SASRGWRDEQF
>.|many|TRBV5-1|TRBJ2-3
ASSLDSGRDTQY
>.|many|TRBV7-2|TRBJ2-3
ASSPLSAPTDTQY
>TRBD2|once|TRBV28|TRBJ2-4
ASSLMGGAKNIQY
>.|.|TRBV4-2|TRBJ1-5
ASGQEGGQPQH
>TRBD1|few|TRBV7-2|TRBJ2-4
ASSWGQEKAKNIQY
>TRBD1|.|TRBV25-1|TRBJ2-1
ASSAGQGLYNEQF
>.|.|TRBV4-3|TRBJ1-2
ASSQDSLGDNYGYT
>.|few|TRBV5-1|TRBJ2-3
ASKVGARTDTQY
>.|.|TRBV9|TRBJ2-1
ASREGGQKNEQF
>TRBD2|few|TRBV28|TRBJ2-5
ASAASGIGGPETQY
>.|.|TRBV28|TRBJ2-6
ASIGGQISGANVLT
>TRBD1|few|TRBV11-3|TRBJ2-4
ASSRDSGIQY
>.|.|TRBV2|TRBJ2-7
ASRNTVYSYEQY
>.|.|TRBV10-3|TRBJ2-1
AISEPDIYNEQF